Detailed here is one T cell receptor (beta chain). This sample stems from a study of blood T cell repertoires in COVID-19. Across the whole study: From T cells, B-cell-depleted T cells, or PBMCs came the material, which was cDNA or gDNA.

Germline loops: CDR1 MNHEY, CDR2 SMNVEV (reference sequence). The CDR3 covers 14 residues. With 4 bases removed from V and 8 bases from J, the gap between germline ends came to 12 bases. In the original workflow: Cell counts per sample came from amplifying reference gene primers. Assay used: immunoSEQ multiplex PCR; TCRdb lists only in-frame clones, some missing. V, J and clone size are those of that table, while D and trimming were read from the DNA. There are roughly 260,000 clones in the sample; approximately 89% occur only once, and approximately 9.8% lies in the top ten. The specimen was peripheral blood. This TCR came from a man in his forties who had recovered from COVID-19. The rearrangement joins TRBV27 to TRBJ1-6, with D possibly being TRBD1 (5 bases). The CDR3 region has the DNA TGTGCCAGCAGTTGGGGCGGAGGGTATTCACCCCTCCACTTT. Residues: CASSWGGGYSPLHF.